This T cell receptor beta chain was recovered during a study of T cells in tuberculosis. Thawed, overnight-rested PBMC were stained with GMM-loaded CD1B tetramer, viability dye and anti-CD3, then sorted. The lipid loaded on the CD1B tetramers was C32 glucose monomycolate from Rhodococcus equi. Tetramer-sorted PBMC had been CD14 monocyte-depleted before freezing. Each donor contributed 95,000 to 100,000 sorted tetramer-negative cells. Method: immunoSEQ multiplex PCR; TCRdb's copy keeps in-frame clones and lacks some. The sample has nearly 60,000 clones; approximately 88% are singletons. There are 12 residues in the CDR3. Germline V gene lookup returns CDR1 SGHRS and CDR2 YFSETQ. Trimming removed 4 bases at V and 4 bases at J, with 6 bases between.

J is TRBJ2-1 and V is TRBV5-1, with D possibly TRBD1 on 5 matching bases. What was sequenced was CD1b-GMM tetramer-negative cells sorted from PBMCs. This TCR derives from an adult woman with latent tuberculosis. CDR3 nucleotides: TGCGCCAGCAGCCCAGGGTACAATGAGCAGTTCTTC. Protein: CASSPGYNEQFF.